This TCR beta chain was recovered during a study of blood T cell repertoires in COVID-19. TCRdb keeps only in-frame clones here, not all; method: immunoSEQ multiplex PCR. In the table there are about 130,000 clones, about 79% of which are singletons. The V end lost 8 bases, the J end lost 4 bases, and 12 bases lay between the germline ends. The CDR3 length is 11 residues. Germline V CDR1 and CDR2: GTSNPN, SVGIG (reference sequence). The gene calls are TRBV30 and TRBJ2-7; weak D call: TRBD1 (6 bases). The specimen was peripheral blood. This TCR was sampled from a woman between 50 and 59 years old with acute or convalescent COVID-19. CDR3 region: CAQGTSYEQYF. The DNA of the CDR3 is TGTGCCCAAGGGACATCATACGAGCAGTACTTC.